The TCR beta chain described here comes from a study of T cell repertoires in cytomegalovirus infection. Study information: A matching HLA type, together with CMV infection, was signaled by public TCR beta signatures.

Germline CDR1 reads SGHDN; CDR2 reads FVKESK. The CDR3 loop spans 13 amino acids. V was trimmed by 0 bases and J by 4 bases, leaving 6 bases between them. Via MiXCR, TCRdb re-called the reads, giving one row per CDR3 protein. The table has some 220,000 distinct CDR3 sequences, about 12% seen once. The TCR comes from a human donor in good health (CMV status not recorded). Some clones in this sample may be carry-over from other donors' samples. Sequencing was performed on PBMCs. The V and J genes are TRBV14 and TRBJ1-1; no clear D. CDR3 bases: TGTGCCAGCAGCCAAGACGAGGTCACTGAAGCTTTCTTT. It encodes CASSQDEVTEAFF.